The following is a TCR beta chain sequence with its context. Its antigen remains unidentified. The Oncomine TCR Beta short-read assay sequenced DNA from cultured CD4+ T cells. TCRdb fed the PCR reads into MiXCR, producing one record per CDR3 protein. The table has about 20,000 distinct CDR3 sequences, around half seen once. Germline V gives CDR1 LNHDA, CDR2 SQIVND (reference sequence). V dropped 4 bases and J dropped 4; count of bases not matched to a gene: 3. The CDR3 spans 14 residues. The sample originates from a study of vaccination and CD4 T cells after COVID-19. At the level of the study: Overlapping peptides covering the spike proteins of SARS-CoV-2, HCoV-NL63, HCoV-OC43 and HCoV-229E were added to stimulate cells.

Documented treatment: approximately 9-day PBMC culture with coronavirus spike peptide pools or control peptides (ViraFEST assay). Sequencing input: CD4+ T cells from blood, cultured in vitro. The TCR was taken from a human donor who had recovered from COVID-19. The chain is built from TRBV19 and TRBJ2-5, with 10 bases that match TRBD2. The CDR3 region has the DNA TGTGCCAGTAGTAAGGGACTAGCGAGAGAGACCCAGTACTTC. Residues: CASSKGLARETQYF.